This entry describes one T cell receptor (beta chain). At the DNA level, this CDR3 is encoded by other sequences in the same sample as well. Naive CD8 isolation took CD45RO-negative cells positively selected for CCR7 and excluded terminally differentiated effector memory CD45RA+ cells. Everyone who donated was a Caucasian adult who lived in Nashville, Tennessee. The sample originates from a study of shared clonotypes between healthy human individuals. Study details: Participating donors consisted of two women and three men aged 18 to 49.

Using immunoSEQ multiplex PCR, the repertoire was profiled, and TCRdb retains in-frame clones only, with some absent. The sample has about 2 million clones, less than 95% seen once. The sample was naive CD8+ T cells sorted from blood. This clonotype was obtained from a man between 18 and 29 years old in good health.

The CDR3 is CASSLSGYEQYF. The CDR3 nucleotides are TGTGCCAGCAGCCTTAGCGGCTACGAGCAGTACTTC. This chain uses TRBV7-9 with TRBJ2-7, with D possibly matching TRBD2 (6 bases). This CDR3 has 12 residues. From germline, CDR1 is SEHNR and CDR2 FQNEAQ (reference sequence). Trimming cost V 5 bases and J 3 bases, with 8 bases left between them.